One and the same sample provided the 21 T cell receptor beta chains below, sequenced in a study of sequential checkpoint blockade in melanoma. Some clones are missing from TCRdb's copy, which holds only in-frame ones; the method was immunoSEQ multiplex PCR. The table includes fewer than 10,000 clones, roughly 90% detected once. As to treatment: randomized to nivolumab then ipilimumab (arm A) or the reverse (arm B). Sequencing was performed on CD8+ T cells sorted from blood (inferred from file names), taken from a patient given nivolumab and ipilimumab in sequence. The receptor source for this set is a human donor with melanoma.

V is TRBV27 and J is TRBJ1-5, with 9 bases lining up with TRBD1. CDR3 length equals 15 residues. J was trimmed by 4 bases and V by 4 bases; bases with no gene match: 5. The germline V gene has CDR1 MNHEY and CDR2 SMNVEV (reference sequence). The CDR3 region is CASSSRTGVNQPQHF. In DNA form, the CDR3 reads TGTGCCAGCAGTTCCCGGACAGGGGTAAATCAGCCCCAGCATTTT.

The chain recombines TRBV19 with TRBJ1-1; D is ambiguous. The ends were cut back, 6 bases at V and 0 bases at J, with 8 bases in the middle. This CDR3 is built from 13 residues. Germline loops: CDR1 LNHDA, CDR2 SQIVND (reference sequence). The CDR3 is CASSIQMNTEAFF. In DNA form, the CDR3 reads TGTGCCAGTAGCATCCAGATGAACACTGAAGCTTTCTTT.

This chain links TRBV7-9 with TRBJ2-7, with D perhaps TRBD2 (5 bases). The CDR3 is 14 amino acids. CDR1 and CDR2 (germline): SEHNR, FQNEAQ (reference sequence). The V end lost 5 bases, the J end lost 3 bases, and 14 bases lay between the germline ends. This CDR3 is CASSQTGGSYEQYF. CDR3 in DNA: TGTGCCAGCAGCCAAACGGGTGGGAGCTACGAGCAGTACTTC.

The gene calls are TRBV19 and TRBJ1-5; D gene ambiguous. Per germline, CDR1 LNHDA and CDR2 SQIVND (reference sequence). The CDR3 loop spans 15 amino acids. V dropped 7 bases and J dropped 0 bases, with 13 bases sitting between them. The CDR3 reads CASTMGSRSNQPQHF. Written as DNA, the CDR3 is TGTGCCAGTACGATGGGCTCTCGTAGCAATCAGCCCCAGCATTTT.

The chain has TRBV19 and TRBJ2-7; 9 positions agree with TRBD2. With V trimmed by 2 bases and J by 2 bases, 4 bases remained unmatched. Per the germline V gene, CDR1 is LNHDA and CDR2 is SQIVND (reference sequence). The CDR3 covers 15 residues. CDR3 DNA sequence: TGTGCCAGTAGTATATCGTCTAGCGGGACCTACGAGCAGTACTTC. Its translation is CASSISSSGTYEQYF.

Worth noting for this clone: Additional DNA sequences in this sample encode the identical CDR3. The V gene is TRBV27, the J gene TRBJ1-2; 9 bases line up with TRBD1. Germline V gene data show CDR1 as MNHEY and CDR2 as SMNVEV (reference sequence). Unmatched junction bases numbered 2, after V lost 5 bases and J lost 4 bases. This CDR3 has 13 amino acids. CDR3 sequence (DNA): TGTGCCAGCAGTCCGGGACAGGGCTATGGCTACACCTTC. The encoded protein is CASSPGQGYGYTF.

The chain carries TRBV5-4 and TRBJ2-6; D may be TRBD1 (6 bases). CDR3 length: 14 amino acids. Per germline, CDR1 SGHNT and CDR2 YYREEE (reference sequence). V was trimmed by 4 bases and J by 3 bases, leaving 8 bases between them. The CDR3 loop reads CASSRTDGANVLTF. The CDR3 nucleotides read TGTGCCAGCAGCCGGACAGATGGGGCCAACGTCCTGACTTTC.

CDR3 coding DNA: TGTGCCAGCAGACACAGGGGTTCTCTAGAGCAGTACTTC. Translation gives CASRHRGSLEQYF. The V call is TRBV28, the J call TRBJ2-7, with 7 positions matching TRBD1. From germline, CDR1 is MDHEN and CDR2 SYDVKM. This CDR3 contains 13 residues. The V and J ends lost 6 bases and 7 bases, in that order; junction bases with no gene match: 9.

The table lists this clone with a few counts. The CDR3 DNA follows: TGTGCCAGCAGCAAAGAGACAGGGGGACGTGGCTACACCTTC. This encodes CASSKETGGRGYTF. This chain uses TRBV9 with TRBJ1-2, with 9 bases aligning to TRBD1. CDR1 and CDR2 from the germline V gene are SGDLS and YYNGEE. The V segment lost 4 bases and the J segment 7 bases; nucleotides outside the gene matches: 8. The CDR3 contains 14 residues.

The chain joins TRBV5-6 to TRBJ2-6; a possible D gene is TRBD2 (5 bases). The germline CDR1 and CDR2 sequences are SGHDT and YYEEEE. This CDR3 comprises 19 residues. Trimming took 0 bases from V and 0 from J, leaving 16 bases between them. CDR3 amino acids: CASSLDWRTTHSGANVLTF. DNA of the CDR3: TGTGCCAGCAGCTTGGATTGGAGGACCACTCACTCTGGGGCCAACGTCCTGACTTTC. The variable domain in full, completed from reference TRBV5-6 and TRBJ2-6, reads DAGVTQSPTHLIKTRGQQVTLRCSPKSGHDTVSWYQQALGQGPQFIFQYYEEEERQRGNFPDRFSGHQFPNYSSELNVNALLLGDSALYLCASSLDWRTTHSGANVLTFGAGSRLTVL.

This sequence joins TRBV9 and TRBJ1-4; D might be TRBD1 (5 bases). Per germline, CDR1 SGDLS and CDR2 YYNGEE. This CDR3 contains 13 residues. The V end was cut by 0 bases, the J end by 7 bases, with 7 bases between. This chain's CDR3 is CASSVAGGEKLFF. In DNA form, the CDR3 reads TGTGCCAGCAGCGTAGCGGGGGGTGAAAAACTGTTTTTT.

The chain couples TRBV28 to TRBJ1-5; D gene uncertain. V was trimmed by 5 bases and J by 6 bases, leaving 8 bases between them. The CDR3 consists of 12 residues. The germline CDR1 and CDR2 sequences are MDHEN and SYDVKM. The DNA of the CDR3 is TGTGCCAGCAGTCCTGGCACTCAGCCCCAGCATTTT. Translation gives CASSPGTQPQHF.

V gene TRBV10-3 combines with J gene TRBJ1-2, with D possibly matching TRBD1 (5 bases). Germline V CDR1 and CDR2: ENHRY, SYGVKD. V was trimmed by 5 bases and J by 2 bases, leaving 15 bases between them. There are 15 residues in the CDR3. CDR3 sequence reads: CAISRAGPQNYGYTF. The CDR3 DNA follows: TGTGCCATCAGTCGTGCAGGGCCGCAGAACTATGGCTACACCTTC.

Concerning this clone itself: At one end the junction does not follow the germline gene, possibly because of a read error. The chain is built from TRBV4-3 and TRBJ2-1; tentative D call: TRBD2 (5 bases). The CDR3 spans 13 residues. CDR1 is LGHNA, CDR2 YSLEER, per germline. This chain's CDR3 is CASSSDSHNEQFF. The CDR3 DNA sequence: TGCGCCAGCAGCTCGGACTCCCACAATGAGCAGTTCTTC.

This chain uses TRBV19 with TRBJ1-4; D is uncertain. The ends were cut back, 7 bases at V and 0 bases at J, with 12 bases in the middle. The CDR3 has 15 amino acids. Germline values: CDR1 LNHDA, CDR2 SQIVND (reference sequence). This CDR3 is CASTLNIATNEKLFF. In DNA form, the CDR3 reads TGTGCCAGTACCTTAAATATAGCAACTAATGAAAAACTGTTTTTT.

The chain is built from TRBV19 and TRBJ1-4, with D possibly TRBD1 on 6 matching bases. This CDR3 contains 15 residues. The V and J ends lost 3 bases and 8 bases respectively, with 16 bases between them. CDR1 is LNHDA, CDR2 SQIVND, per germline (reference sequence). Written as DNA, the CDR3 is TGTGCCAGTAGTATCTGGGGGGGGGCAGGCGAAAAACTGTTTTTT. Translation gives CASSIWGGAGEKLFF.

CDR3 sequence: CASSLGQGAYEQYF. The CDR3 DNA is TGTGCCAGCAGCTTGGGGCAGGGGGCCTACGAGCAGTACTTC. The genes are TRBV5-4 and TRBJ2-5, with 7 positions matching TRBD1. With the DNA end fitting TRBJ2-7 better, the J assignment may be wrong. Germline V CDR1 and CDR2: SGHNT, YYREEE (reference sequence). The CDR3 sequence is 14 residues long.

The chain combines TRBV27 with TRBJ2-7; 8 bases line up with TRBD2. Per germline, CDR1 MNHEY and CDR2 SMNVEV (reference sequence). The trim removed 2 bases at V and 2 bases at J, leaving 2 bases unmatched. CDR3 length equals 14 residues. The CDR3, as DNA: TGTGCCAGCAGTTTACGGGAGGGGGCCTACGAGCAGTACTTC. Its translation is CASSLREGAYEQYF.

The chain carries TRBV27 and TRBJ2-7, with D perhaps TRBD2 (6 bases). Germline lookup yields CDR1 MNHEY and CDR2 SMNVEV (reference sequence). Trimming removed 2 bases at V and 5 bases at J, with 10 bases between. CDR3 length: 13 residues. CDR3 coding DNA: TGTGCCAGCAGTTTACGCGGGACCCACGAGCAGTACTTC. It codes for CASSLRGTHEQYF.

The V gene is TRBV27, the J gene TRBJ1-2, with 7 bases aligning to TRBD1. The CDR3 totals 14 residues. The ends lost 7 bases at V and 6 bases at J; junction bases unmatched: 11. Germline lookup yields CDR1 MNHEY and CDR2 SMNVEV (reference sequence). CDR3 sequence reads: CASTPRGVDDGYTF. DNA for the CDR3: TGTGCCAGCACCCCCAGGGGGGTTGACGATGGCTACACCTTC.

This chain joins TRBV27 and TRBJ2-7, with 9 bases aligning to TRBD1. In germline, CDR1 is MNHEY, CDR2 SMNVEV (reference sequence). The CDR3 contains 13 residues. The trim removed 3 bases at V and 6 bases at J, leaving 3 bases unmatched. CDR3 sequence reads: CASSFGTGIEQYF. The CDR3 DNA reads TGTGCCAGCAGTTTCGGGACAGGGATCGAGCAGTACTTC.